The next 23 T cell receptor beta chains were all read from a single sample in a study of T cells in Graves' hyperthyroidism and ophthalmopathy (dated by TCRdb to the late 2010s). Receptors were amplified or captured by multiplex PCR. Sequencing instrument: Illumina HiSeq 2000. Amplification of TCR beta CDR3 regions was carried out from RNA transcripts. A first-round RT-PCR of the TCR CDR3 used the HTBI primer set with the Qiagen OneStep RT-PCR kit. TCRdb reprocessed the public reads (quality trimming at Q25 with fastp, clone calling with MiXCR) and kept in-frame beta chains. Every entry covers one CDR3 protein and lists the most common genes and DNA from its rows. The sample table shows about 400,000 distinct CDR3 sequences, and less than 20% are seen once. The biggest ten clones account for 25% to 30% of the sample. Source material: blood. The receptors come from a woman aged 18-29 years with Graves' hyperthyroidism that later progressed to Graves' ophthalmopathy.

This clonotype was seen a handful of times. The chain has TRBV9 and TRBJ2-7, with TRBD1 matching over 7 bases. Trimming at V came to 3 bases and at J to 3 bases, leaving 12 bases not matched to a gene. This CDR3 has 16 residues. Germline V gene data show CDR1 as SGDLS and CDR2 as YYNGEE. DNA for the CDR3: TGTGCCAGCAGCGGACCCGTCGGACAGGAGAGCTACGAGCAGTACTTC. Residues: CASSGPVGQESYEQYF.

This clonotype was detected ten times or more. The chain is built from TRBV6-2 or TRBV6-3 and TRBJ2-1, with unresolved D. The germline V gene encodes CDR1 MNHEY and CDR2 SVGEGT. Deletions cut 2 bases from V and 0 bases from J, with 8 bases between. The CDR3 is 15 amino acids. The CDR3 DNA is TGTGCCAGCAGTTACGGGCGGTTCTCCTACAATGAGCAGTTCTTC. Protein: CASSYGRFSYNEQFF.

The chain is built from TRBV9 and TRBJ2-3; 8 bases map to TRBD2. V dropped 2 bases and J dropped 2; count of bases not matched to a gene: 7. CDR1 and CDR2 from the germline V gene are SGDLS and YYNGEE. The CDR3 is 16 residues long. The CDR3: CASSVGLAILTDTQYF. The CDR3 coding sequence is TGTGCCAGCAGCGTCGGACTAGCTATTCTCACAGATACGCAGTATTTT.

This clonotype showed up many times. V is TRBV18 and J is TRBJ2-7; the match to TRBD1 covers 8 bases. Germline V CDR1 and CDR2: KGHSH, LQKENI. This CDR3 is built from 13 residues. V dropped 3 bases and J dropped 7; count of bases not matched to a gene: 5. CDR3 in amino acids: CASSPDRAREQYF. The CDR3 nucleotides read TGTGCCAGCTCACCGGACAGGGCACGGGAGCAGTACTTC.

V gene TRBV9 combines with J gene TRBJ2-3, with 9 bases lining up with TRBD1. J was trimmed by 6 bases and V by 6 bases; bases with no gene match: 11. Germline CDR1 SGDLS, CDR2 YYNGEE. The CDR3 covers 15 residues. CDR3 region: CASNNGDRAHDTQYF. The CDR3 nucleotides read TGTGCCAGCAATAACGGGGACAGGGCACATGATACGCAGTATTTT. Drawing the rest from reference TRBV9 and TRBJ2-3, the complete variable domain is DSGVTQTPKHLITATGQRVTLRCSPRSGDLSVYWYQQSLDQGLQFLIQYYNGEERAKGNILERFSAQQFPDLHSELNLSSLELGDSALYFCASNNGDRAHDTQYFGPGTRLTVL.

This clonotype was seen more than once but under ten times. V usage is TRBV5-1 and J usage is TRBJ2-1; 7 bases are shared with TRBD2. Trimming took 0 bases from V and 6 from J; bases not matched to a gene: 6. CDR1 is SGHRS, CDR2 YFSETQ, per germline. The CDR3 extends over 15 amino acids. The CDR3 is CASSLGTRSGNEQFF. CDR3 in DNA: TGCGCCAGCAGCTTGGGGACTAGGAGTGGCAATGAGCAGTTCTTC. The full variable domain, rest sourced from reference TRBV5-1 and TRBJ2-1, is KAGVTQTPRYLIKTRGQQVTLSCSPISGHRSVSWYQQTPGQGLQFLFEYFSETQRNKGNFPGRFSGRQFSNSRSEMNVSTLELGDSALYLCASSLGTRSGNEQFFGPGTRLTVL.

This chain joins TRBV9 and TRBJ2-1; 7 bases line up with TRBD2. CDR3 length: 15 amino acids. Germline assignment: CDR1 SGDLS and CDR2 YYNGEE. Trimming cost V 3 bases and J 8 bases; bases outside gene matches: 11. CDR3 nucleotides: TGTGCCAGCAGCGCCGGGACTAATACAGGCGATGAGCAGTTCTTC. This codes for CASSAGTNTGDEQFF.

The chain is built from TRBV6-2 or TRBV6-3 and TRBJ2-7; D may be TRBD2 (5 bases). Trimming removed 0 bases from V and 7 bases from J, with 7 bases in between. CDR1 and CDR2 from the germline V gene are MNHEY and SVGEGT. This CDR3 contains 12 residues. The CDR3 region is CASSYSSGEQYF. The CDR3 bases are TGTGCCAGCAGTTACTCGAGCGGTGAGCAGTACTTC.

This clonotype showed up many times. J is TRBJ1-1 and V is TRBV10-3; D unresolved. The CDR3 consists of 15 residues. Between the trimmed V and J ends, which lost 3 bases and 0 bases, there was a span of 11 bases. Germline-derived CDR1 and CDR2 are ENHRY and SYGVKD. Here the CDR3 reads CAISDDTALNTEAFF. The CDR3 DNA reads as TGTGCCATCAGTGACGACACAGCCTTGAACACTGAAGCTTTCTTT.

V usage is TRBV12-3 or TRBV12-4 and J usage is TRBJ1-2; D is ambiguous. Trimming took 6 bases from V and 8 from J, leaving 13 bases between them. This CDR3 has 12 amino acids. This CDR3 reads CASSILGGGYTF. In DNA form, the CDR3 reads TGTGCCAGCAGCATCCTGGGAGGCGGCTACACCTTC.

This clonotype was seen at least ten times. The V gene is TRBV6-6, the J gene TRBJ1-2, with D perhaps TRBD1 (5 bases). The CDR3 contains 13 residues. From germline, CDR1 is MNHNY and CDR2 SVGAGI (reference sequence). Trimming pared 0 bases from V and 8 bases from J, leaving 10 bases between. In DNA, the CDR3 is TGTGCCAGCAGTTACTCCGGGGGAAGAGGCTACACCTTC. Its protein product is CASSYSGGRGYTF.

This clonotype was picked up many times. The CDR3 protein is CASSLCRDTNYGYTF. In DNA, the CDR3 is TGTGCCAGCAGTTTATGCAGGGATACTAACTATGGCTACACCTTC. The rearrangement links TRBV28 to TRBJ1-2; a possible D gene is TRBD1 (5 bases). The CDR3 sequence is 15 residues long. The germline CDR1 and CDR2 sequences are MDHEN and SYDVKM. The V and J ends lost 0 bases and 0 bases respectively, with 8 bases between them.

This clonotype was seen at least ten times. The rearrangement uses TRBV11-2 and TRBJ2-1; 11 nucleotides line up with TRBD2. Germline V gene lookup returns CDR1 SGHAT and CDR2 FQNNGV. The CDR3 covers 21 residues. The J segment lost 7 bases and the V segment lost 2 bases, leaving 22 bases of the junction unmatched. In DNA form, the CDR3 reads TGTGCCAGCAGCTTAAGGGGGGGAACAGGGGGCGGCCTAGCGGGAGGTAATGAGCAGTTCTTC. This translates into CASSLRGGTGGGLAGGNEQFF.

This clonotype came up many times. The chain joins TRBV27 to TRBJ2-5, with D perhaps matching TRBD1 or TRBD2 (8 bases each). This CDR3 has 18 residues. Per germline, CDR1 MNHEY and CDR2 SMNVEV (reference sequence). The germline V and J ends were trimmed by 6 bases and 3 bases, with 26 bases remaining between them. In DNA form, the CDR3 reads TGTGCCAGCAGCCGACAGGGGTTAGGAACTAGCGGAAAAGAGACCCAGTACTTC. This gives the protein CASSRQGLGTSGKETQYF.

The J gene is TRBJ1-4, the V gene TRBV4-1; D possibly corresponds to TRBD1 (6 bases). The length of the CDR3 is 16 residues. In germline, CDR1 is MGHRA, CDR2 YSYEKL. Trimming removed 2 bases from V and 5 bases from J, with 15 bases in between. CDR3 coding DNA: TGCGCCAGCAGCCAAACCCCCGGGACACGGAATGAAAAACTGTTTTTT. Encoded protein: CASSQTPGTRNEKLFF.

The chain combines TRBV27 with TRBJ1-5; D might be TRBD1 (5 bases). The CDR3 runs 16 residues. V gave up 11 bases and J gave up 2 bases, with 22 bases separating them. Germline-derived CDR1 and CDR2 are MNHEY and SMNVEV (reference sequence). In DNA, the CDR3 is TGTGCCGGCCTCAAAAAACCCCTGACAGGCAATCAGCCCCAGCATTTT. Translated: CAGLKKPLTGNQPQHF.

This clonotype showed up many times. V usage is TRBV7-8 and J usage is TRBJ2-7; 11 bases fit TRBD2. The CDR3 is made up of 16 amino acids. Germline CDR1 reads SGHVS; CDR2 reads FQNEAQ. V dropped 5 bases and J dropped 4; count of bases not matched to a gene: 10. The CDR3 reads CASSPPRLAGLYEQYF. In DNA, the CDR3 is TGTGCCAGCAGCCCCCCTAGACTAGCGGGATTGTACGAGCAGTACTTC.

The rearrangement joins TRBV2 to TRBJ2-1, with 9 bases fitting TRBD2. After removal of 2 bases from V and 5 bases from J, the junction contained 4 bases not matched to a gene. CDR3 length equals 15 residues. Germline V CDR1 and CDR2: SNHLY, FYNNEI. The CDR3 here is CASSELAGFHNEQFF. DNA for the CDR3: TGTGCCAGCAGTGAACTAGCGGGGTTCCACAATGAGCAGTTCTTC.

The CDR3 sequence: CASSYAGKSPLHF. CDR3 DNA: TGTGCCAGCAGTTACGCGGGGAAATCACCCCTCCACTTT. The chain has TRBV6-5 and TRBJ1-6; no clear D gene. V shed 2 bases and J shed 10 bases, with 9 bases lying between them. This CDR3 spans 13 amino acids. Germline values: CDR1 MNHEY, CDR2 SVGAGI.

In its sample, this clonotype was seen many times. V and J are TRBV12-3 or TRBV12-4 and TRBJ2-7, with D tentatively TRBD1 or TRBD2 (5 bases each). Trimming cost V 1 base and J 6 bases, with 13 bases left between them. The CDR3 has 14 amino acids. The CDR3 DNA sequence: TGTGCCAGCAGTTTAGGACTGGTCGGGACCGAGCAGTACTTC. Encoded protein: CASSLGLVGTEQYF.

At least ten counts were recorded for this clonotype. The gene calls are TRBV5-6 and TRBJ2-7, with D perhaps matching TRBD1 or TRBD2 (5 bases each). V lost 0 bases and J 7 bases, leaving 17 bases between the germline ends. The CDR3 extends over 15 amino acids. Germline V gene sequence: CDR1 SGHDT, CDR2 YYEEEE. CDR3: CASSLGGRSLREQYF. The CDR3 DNA is TGTGCCAGCAGCTTGGGGGGACGATCTTTGCGGGAGCAGTACTTC. Full variable domain (outside the CDR3, taken from reference TRBV5-6 and TRBJ2-7): DAGVTQSPTHLIKTRGQQVTLRCSPKSGHDTVSWYQQALGQGPQFIFQYYEEEERQRGNFPDRFSGHQFPNYSSELNVNALLLGDSALYLCASSLGGRSLREQYFGPGTRLTVT.

This sequence joins TRBV15 and TRBJ2-1, with D tentatively TRBD1 (6 bases). Germline V gene lookup returns CDR1 LNHNV and CDR2 YYDKDF (reference sequence). V lost 2 bases, J lost 10 bases, and 12 bases lay in between. The CDR3 loop spans 13 amino acids. CDR3 in amino acids: CATSRTRGREQFF. Here the CDR3 DNA reads TGTGCCACCAGCAGAACTAGGGGGAGAGAGCAGTTCTTC. Complete variable domain (other parts from reference TRBV15 and TRBJ2-1): DAMVIQNPRYQVTQFGKPVTLSCSQTLNHNVMYWYQQKSSQAPKLLFHYYDKDFNNEADTPDNFQSRRPNTSFCFLDIRSPGLGDTAMYLCATSRTRGREQFFGPGTRLTVL.

The V gene is TRBV4-1, the J gene TRBJ1-6, with a tentative D call TRBD1 (5 bases). The CDR3 is made up of 15 amino acids. Germline CDR1 is MGHRA and CDR2 is YSYEKL. V was shortened by 1 base and J by 7 bases, with 11 bases between the two germline ends. The CDR3 sequence: CASSQGRGVNSPLHF. The CDR3, as DNA: TGCGCCAGCAGCCAAGGACGGGGGGTCAATTCACCCCTCCACTTT.